Sequencing of this TCR beta chain was carried out in a study of T-cell memory formation after mild COVID-19. Across the whole study: Largely, TCR clusters stayed within a single donor.

This clonotype has at least ten counts. Its antigen remains unidentified. V shed 4 bases and J shed 5 bases, with 11 bases lying between them. This CDR3 is built from 13 residues. Germline V gene lookup returns CDR1 SGHTA and CDR2 FQGNSA. Overall study results and limits: Largely, contracting CD4+ clones fell within CM and EM, and contracting CD8+ clones within EMRA. Prior to infection, memory already included some responding clones, suggesting cross-reactive memory joined.

The authors produced TCR alpha and TCR beta cDNA libraries with sample barcodes and UMIs by 5'RACE using constant-segment primers. TCRdb processed the 5' RACE reads anew with MiXCR; each CDR3 protein has one entry. The repertoire includes around 190,000 distinct CDR3 sequences, 18% of them detected once, and roughly 3.9% sits in the top ten. The chain carries TRBV7-2 and TRBJ1-1, with D unresolved. The clonotype comes from a man younger than 35 who had mild COVID-19 (a few samples of this study predate the infection). Cell type and time point are not known. Sequenced: PBMCs or a T cell subset sorted from them (not recorded which). CDR3 region: CASSSGVRTEAFF. The DNA for the CDR3 is TGTGCCAGCAGCTCAGGAGTCAGAACTGAAGCTTTCTTT.